This T cell receptor (beta chain) was retrieved from a study of CD8+ T cells in alopecia areata. Study details: Percent of scalp involved defined treated patients' severity scores.

Between the trimmed V and J ends, which lost 8 bases and 7 bases, there was a span of 12 bases. The CDR3 is 12 residues long. Germline V gene data show CDR1 as SGHVS and CDR2 as FNYEAQ. Treatment: oral pan-JAK inhibitor, 5-10 mg twice daily. RNA extraction and reverse transcription yielded cDNA as sequencing template. Profiling relied on immunoSEQ multiplex PCR, and the TCRdb table lists in-frame clones only, not all of them. The table shows approximately 180,000 clones, with about 53% occurring only once. The specimen was CD8+ T cells sorted from blood, collected at week 24, from a patient treated with tofacitinib. This TCR was sampled from a human donor with alopecia areata. The V gene is TRBV7-6, the J gene TRBJ1-5; D is undetermined. The CDR3 DNA is TGTGCCAGCTCCGCCGTCGGACAGCCCCAGCATTTT. Its translation is CASSAVGQPQHF.